What follows are 28 T cell receptor beta chains derived from one specimen sequenced in a study of OX40 agonist ivuxolimab in advanced cancers. Here immunoSEQ multiplex PCR was the method, and the copy in TCRdb shows in-frame clones only, minus some. Of about 61,000 clones in the sample, around 83% were seen once. Source: CD4+ or CD8+ T cells sorted from blood, taken in a trial of the OX40 agonist ivuxolimab. These receptors all come from an adult with an advanced solid tumor such as melanoma, head and neck, liver or kidney cancer.

This sequence joins TRBV28 and TRBJ1-1, with D tentatively TRBD1 (6 bases). V was clipped by 7 bases and J by 0 bases, with 15 bases between them. The CDR3 runs 15 residues. Germline values: CDR1 MDHEN, CDR2 SYDVKM. The CDR3: CASTWGGLMNTEAFF. CDR3 nucleotides: TGTGCCAGCACCTGGGGGGGCCTCATGAACACTGAAGCTTTCTTT.

The chain combines TRBV4-3 with TRBJ1-3; 7 positions match TRBD1. The germline V gene has CDR1 LGHNA and CDR2 YSLEER. V shed 4 bases, J shed 5 bases, and the junction held 5 bases outside the gene matches. This CDR3 has 14 residues. The CDR3 region is CASSPLQGRNTIYF. The CDR3 DNA reads TGCGCCAGCAGCCCCCTACAGGGGAGAAACACCATATATTTT.

The chain carries TRBV6-1 and TRBJ2-1; D is ambiguous. Germline lookup yields CDR1 MNHNS and CDR2 SASEGT. This CDR3 comprises 14 residues. Trimming took 7 bases from V and 6 from J, leaving 16 bases between them. The CDR3 spells CASNLREALNEQFF. DNA for the CDR3: TGTGCCAGCAACCTCCGAGAAGCGCTCAATGAGCAGTTCTTC.

The chain joins TRBV9 to TRBJ2-3; D may be TRBD2 (6 bases). Germline-derived CDR1 and CDR2 are SGDLS and YYNGEE. Trimming stripped 0 bases from V and 0 bases from J, with 17 bases between. The CDR3 has 18 residues. The DNA of the CDR3 is TGTGCCAGCAGCGTAGCGCCAGGAGGGGACCTAAGCACAGATACGCAGTATTTT. Protein sequence: CASSVAPGGDLSTDTQYF.

The rearrangement uses TRBV29-1 and TRBJ2-2; the D gene could be TRBD1 or TRBD2 (5 bases each). Trimming removed 5 bases from V and 2 bases from J, with 15 bases in between. Germline loops: CDR1 SQVTM, CDR2 ANQGSEA. This CDR3 spans 15 amino acids. CDR3 DNA sequence: TGCAGCGTTAAAGCTGGGACGGAAAACACCGGGGAGCTGTTTTTT. This translates into CSVKAGTENTGELFF.

This chain links TRBV28 with TRBJ1-5; D remains ambiguous. Germline CDR1 MDHEN, CDR2 SYDVKM. Trimming removed 7 bases at V and 2 bases at J, with 6 bases between. The CDR3 spans 12 residues. The CDR3, as DNA: TGTGCCAGCACTACGGGCAATCAGCCCCAGCATTTT. It translates to CASTTGNQPQHF.

The rearrangement uses TRBV7-8 and TRBJ1-6; the D gene is possibly TRBD1 (5 bases). The ends were cut back, 5 bases at V and 6 bases at J, with 8 bases in the middle. Per the germline V gene, CDR1 is SGHVS and CDR2 is FQNEAQ. The CDR3 runs 13 residues. The CDR3: CASSRDGNSPLHF. DNA for the CDR3: TGTGCCAGCAGCCGGGACGGTAATTCACCCCTCCACTTT.

The sample holds one count of this clone. The chain carries TRBV18 and TRBJ2-6, with D uncertain. Per germline, CDR1 KGHSH and CDR2 LQKENI. With 3 bases removed from V and 1 base from J, the gap between germline ends came to 7 bases. The CDR3 is 15 residues long. The CDR3 DNA reads TGTGCCAGCTCACCCTCTCTTTCTGGGGCCAACGTCCTGACTTTC. Translating it yields CASSPSLSGANVLTF.

Comment on this clone: The same CDR3 arises from other DNA sequences in this sample as well. The chain combines TRBV18 with TRBJ2-5; a possible D gene is TRBD1 (6 bases). The V gene's germline CDR1 is KGHSH and CDR2 LQKENI. The V end lost 3 bases, the J end lost 2 bases, and 7 bases lay between the germline ends. This CDR3 has 13 amino acids. The CDR3, as DNA: TGTGCCAGCTCACCGGGACATCAAGAGACCCAGTACTTC. Amino acids: CASSPGHQETQYF. Looking up the rest from reference TRBV18 and TRBJ2-5 gives the full variable domain: NAGVMQNPRHLVRRRGQEARLRCSPMKGHSHVYWYRQLPEEGLKFMVYLQKENIIDESGMPKERFSAEFPKEGPSILRIQQVVRGDSAAYFCASSPGHQETQYFGPGTRLLVL.

The chain carries TRBV6-6 and TRBJ2-7; the match to TRBD1 covers 8 bases. The CDR3 contains 16 residues. Trimming cost V 0 bases and J 4 bases; bases outside gene matches: 8. In germline, CDR1 is MNHNY, CDR2 SVGAGI (reference sequence). CDR3 nucleotide sequence: TGTGCCAGCAGTTACTCGCCGGACAGGGACATATACGAGCAGTACTTC. This gives the protein CASSYSPDRDIYEQYF.

The V and J genes are TRBV7-2 and TRBJ2-2; 11 bases align to TRBD2. Looked up from germline, CDR1 is SGHTA and CDR2 is FQGNSA. The junction had 5 bases not matched to a gene; V was cut back by 4 bases and J by 4 bases. CDR3 length equals 16 residues. The CDR3 loop is CASSSGLAVSTGELFF. The CDR3 DNA sequence: TGTGCCAGCAGCTCGGGACTAGCGGTGAGCACCGGGGAGCTGTTTTTT. Full variable domain (outside the CDR3, taken from reference TRBV7-2 and TRBJ2-2): GAGVSQSPSNKVTEKGKDVELRCDPISGHTALYWYRQSLGQGLEFLIYFQGNSAPDKSGLPSDRFSAERTGGSVSTLTIQRTQQEDSAVYLCASSSGLAVSTGELFFGEGSRLTVL.

The gene calls are TRBV28 and TRBJ1-2; 11 nucleotides line up with TRBD1. The CDR3 extends over 14 amino acids. The germline V gene encodes CDR1 MDHEN and CDR2 SYDVKM. Unmatched junction bases numbered 1, after V lost 4 bases and J lost 3 bases. The CDR3 sequence: CASSSGQGDYGYTF. CDR3 sequence (DNA): TGTGCCAGCAGTTCGGGACAGGGGGACTATGGCTACACCTTC.

The rearrangement joins TRBV19 to TRBJ1-1; possible D gene TRBD1, 5 bases. CDR3 size: 15 residues. V lost 7 bases and J lost 4, with 19 bases in between. Germline loops: CDR1 LNHDA, CDR2 SQIVND (reference sequence). The CDR3 region is CASNRGGVDGTEAFF. Written as DNA, the CDR3 is TGTGCCAGTAACCGGGGGGGGGTCGATGGCACTGAAGCTTTCTTT. Together with reference TRBV19 and TRBJ1-1, the CDR3 gives the full variable domain: DGGITQSPKYLFRKEGQNVTLSCEQNLNHDAMYWYRQDPGQGLRLIYYSQIVNDFQKGDIAEGYSVSREKKESFPLTVTSAQKNPTAFYLCASNRGGVDGTEAFFGQGTRLTVV.

The chain combines TRBV5-1 with TRBJ1-2, with a tentative D call TRBD1 (5 bases). The germline gives CDR1 SGHRS, CDR2 YFSETQ. The V and J ends lost 2 bases and 7 bases respectively, with 9 bases between them. CDR3 length equals 12 residues. This CDR3 reads CASSFRGVGYTF. In nucleotides, the CDR3 is TGCGCCAGCAGCTTTCGAGGGGTTGGCTACACCTTC.

This clone has more than one count but fewer than ten. V gene TRBV27 combines with J gene TRBJ2-7; no firm D call. The germline CDR1 and CDR2 sequences are MNHEY and SMNVEV (reference sequence). V lost 5 bases to trimming and J lost 3 bases, with 11 bases between them. The CDR3 is 13 residues long. The CDR3 DNA sequence: TGTGCCAGCAGTCCGACGATTAACTACGAGCAGTACTTC. This sequence encodes CASSPTINYEQYF.

This clone was counted once. The chain links TRBV7-9 to TRBJ1-2; no clear D. The CDR3 has 13 amino acids. V was clipped by 4 bases and J by 0 bases, with 6 bases between them. Germline V gene data show CDR1 as SEHNR and CDR2 as FQNEAQ (reference sequence). The CDR3 region is CASSSGTNYGYTF. DNA for the CDR3: TGTGCCAGCAGCTCGGGGACTAACTATGGCTACACCTTC.

This sequence joins TRBV15 and TRBJ2-1, with 9 bases matching TRBD1. V was clipped by 3 bases and J by 3 bases; unmatched bases: 6. Germline V CDR1 and CDR2: LNHNV, YYDKDF (reference sequence). This CDR3 has 16 amino acids. CDR3: CATSSDRDRVYNEQFF. As DNA, the CDR3 is TGTGCCACCAGCAGTGACCGGGACAGGGTCTACAATGAGCAGTTCTTC.

The chain links TRBV27 to TRBJ2-6, with D possibly being TRBD2 (6 bases). The V end was cut by 2 bases, the J end by 2 bases, with 16 bases between. The CDR3 runs to 18 residues. CDR1 MNHEY and CDR2 SMNVEV come from the germline V gene (reference sequence). CDR3 amino acids: CASSLPIRGVPGANVLTF. CDR3 bases: TGTGCCAGCAGTTTACCGATACGCGGGGTCCCTGGGGCCAACGTCCTGACTTTC.

The chain is built from TRBV7-2 and TRBJ1-6; no reliable D call. The CDR3 has 15 amino acids. V shed 3 bases and J shed 3 bases, with 9 bases lying between them. Germline CDR1 is SGHTA and CDR2 is FQGNSA. The DNA for the CDR3 is TGTGCCAGCAGCTTGCAGGATTTCTATAATTCACCCCTCCACTTT. Translation: CASSLQDFYNSPLHF.

The CDR3 region is CASGVPYGYTF. The CDR3 bases are TGTGCCAGCGGGGTCCCCTATGGCTACACCTTC. V is TRBV28 and J is TRBJ1-2; no reliable D call. Between the trimmed V and J ends, which lost 8 bases and 4 bases, there was a span of 8 bases. The germline CDR1 and CDR2 sequences are MDHEN and SYDVKM. CDR3 length: 11 residues.

J is TRBJ2-7 and V is TRBV29-1; 9 positions agree with TRBD1. V shed 4 bases, J shed 6 bases, and the junction held 7 bases outside the gene matches. Germline loops: CDR1 SQVTM, CDR2 ANQGSEA. This CDR3 has 13 amino acids. The CDR3 coding sequence is TGCAGCGTTGTAGGGACAGGGCGATCCGAGCAGTACTTC. Residues: CSVVGTGRSEQYF.

The V and J genes are TRBV6-5 and TRBJ2-7; D is perhaps TRBD1 or TRBD2 (5 bases each). Trimming took 6 bases from V and 1 from J, leaving 16 bases between them. The CDR3 runs 15 residues. The germline V gene has CDR1 MNHEY and CDR2 SVGAGI. The CDR3 DNA reads TGTGCCAGCAGCCCGAGGGGCAGCTCTTCCTACGAGCAGTACTTC. It specifies CASSPRGSSSYEQYF.

CDR3 protein: CAISYTGDVGTIYF. CDR3 nucleotides: TGTGCCATCAGTTACACAGGGGACGTGGGCACCATATATTTT. The chain employs TRBV10-3 and TRBJ1-3, with 7 bases lining up with TRBD1. V lost 5 bases and J lost 9; bases outside the gene matches: 10. Looked up from germline, CDR1 is ENHRY and CDR2 is SYGVKD. The CDR3 totals 14 residues.

The V gene is TRBV7-3, the J gene TRBJ1-1; maybe TRBD1 (6 bases). The CDR3 contains 13 residues. From germline, CDR1 is SGHTA and CDR2 FQGTGA. V lost 5 bases to trimming and J lost 7 bases, with 14 bases between them. DNA for the CDR3: TGTGCCAGCAGCCCGACAGGCCGTAGTGAAGCTTTCTTT. This sequence encodes CASSPTGRSEAFF.

Concerning this clone: As the CDR3 is not closed by the conserved phenylalanine or tryptophan, this likely results from a read error. The limits of the CDR3 on the DNA are not certain, so only TCRdb's listed CDR3 is given. V and J are TRBV10-3 and TRBJ2-7; TRBD2 reflects the table's D call only, with no check against the DNA. The CDR3 is made up of 12 amino acids, end residues included. CDR1 is ENHRY and CDR2 is SYGVKD in the germline V gene. The CDR3 sequence is CAIASVWPGVLL.

The chain links TRBV29-1 to TRBJ2-2; D gene ambiguous. Germline V CDR1 and CDR2: SQVTM, ANQGSEA. Trimming removed 4 bases from V and 1 base from J, with 10 bases in between. CDR3 length: 14 amino acids. CDR3 nucleotides: TGCAGCGTTGCGTGGACGCAGAACACCGGGGAGCTGTTTTTT. Translation gives CSVAWTQNTGELFF.

The chain combines TRBV5-6 with TRBJ2-6; D call uncertain. Germline assignment: CDR1 SGHDT and CDR2 YYEEEE. The CDR3 has 19 residues. V gave up 0 bases and J gave up 0 bases, with 16 bases separating them. The CDR3 DNA reads TGTGCCAGCAGCTTGGTTTTGTCTTACCGGGCCTCTGGGGCCAACGTCCTGACTTTC. Encoded protein: CASSLVLSYRASGANVLTF.

The chain joins TRBV11-2 to TRBJ2-7; D is perhaps TRBD2 (5 bases). CDR1 and CDR2 (germline): SGHAT, FQNNGV. The CDR3 is made up of 14 amino acids. V was cut by 5 bases and J by 3 bases, with 14 bases left in between. In DNA, the CDR3 is TGTGCCAGCAGCCACGAGGCCGGGGTCTACGAGCAGTACTTC. This gives the protein CASSHEAGVYEQYF.